Listed here are 20 T cell receptor beta chains from one sample, sequenced in a study of T cells in Graves' hyperthyroidism and ophthalmopathy. Researchers amplified the TCR beta CDR3 regions from RNA transcripts. When the TCR CDR3 underwent first-round RT-PCR, the HTBI primer set was used. TCRdb re-analysed the multiplex PCR reads in MiXCR, keeping a single row per CDR3 protein. The sample lists hundreds of thousands of distinct CDR3 sequences, 14% occurring once. Sequencing was done on a sample of blood. These receptors were collected from a woman aged 18 to 35 with Graves' hyperthyroidism.

This clonotype has ten or more counts. V gene TRBV28 combines with J gene TRBJ2-1, with D perhaps matching TRBD2 (6 bases). Germline loops: CDR1 MDHEN, CDR2 SYDVKM. Trimming pared 5 bases from V and 2 bases from J, leaving 16 bases between. The CDR3 is made up of 16 amino acids. CDR3 sequence: CASSPPPPGAYNEQFF. CDR3 nucleotide sequence: TGTGCCAGCAGTCCCCCCCCACCGGGAGCCTACAATGAGCAGTTCTTC.

The genes are TRBV2 and TRBJ1-2; no clear D gene. CDR1 SNHLY and CDR2 FYNNEI come from the germline V gene. CDR3 size: 14 residues. Trimming took 4 bases from V and 0 from J, leaving 9 bases between them. The CDR3 reads CASSVRGSNYGYTF. As DNA, the CDR3 is TGTGCCAGCAGTGTTAGAGGATCTAACTATGGCTACACCTTC.

This chain connects TRBV27 to TRBJ2-5, with a weak D call TRBD2 (7 bases). This CDR3 spans 16 amino acids. Germline V gives CDR1 MNHEY, CDR2 SMNVEV (reference sequence). V was clipped by 2 bases and J by 5 bases, with 18 bases between them. The CDR3 nucleotides read TGTGCCAGCAGTTTAGATGGGGGGGCGCGGAGCGAGACCCAGTACTTC. Protein: CASSLDGGARSETQYF.

There are many counts of this clonotype. The DNA for the CDR3 is TGTGCCAGCGCGCTGGGAGAGTCCTCCTCCTACGAGCAGTACTTC. Translation gives CASALGESSSYEQYF. This chain uses TRBV12-3 or TRBV12-4 with TRBJ2-7, with a possible D match to TRBD2 (5 bases). The CDR3 has 15 amino acids. The V gene lost 8 bases and the J gene lost 0 bases, with 17 bases spanning the gap.

This clonotype was observed many times. This chain joins TRBV18 and TRBJ1-6; 7 bases map to TRBD1. This CDR3 comprises 17 residues. CDR1 and CDR2 from the germline V gene are KGHSH and LQKENI. Trimming cost V 6 bases and J 7 bases; bases outside gene matches: 15. CDR3 bases: TGTGCCAGCTCCTCCGATCCGAGACAGGGACGGAATTCACCCCTCCACTTT. Its translation: CASSSDPRQGRNSPLHF. The full variable domain, its missing parts supplied by reference TRBV18 and TRBJ1-6, is NAGVMQNPRHLVRRRGQEARLRCSPMKGHSHVYWYRQLPEEGLKFMVYLQKENIIDESGMPKERFSAEFPKEGPSILRIQQVVRGDSAAYFCASSSDPRQGRNSPLHFGNGTRLTVT.

This clonotype was counted only a few times. The V and J genes are TRBV5-1 and TRBJ2-7; TRBD1 matches at 9 bases. The V gene's germline CDR1 is SGHRS and CDR2 YFSETQ. V lost 3 bases and J lost 6; bases outside the gene matches: 4. The CDR3 totals 13 residues. The CDR3, as DNA: TGCGCCAGCAGCTGGACAGGGGCGGGCGAGCAGTACTTC. Translating gives CASSWTGAGEQYF.

This clonotype came up many times. The chain recombines TRBV5-5 with TRBJ1-5; TRBD1 agrees at 11 bases. The V gene end was trimmed by 3 bases and the J gene end by 2 bases; junction bases not matched to a gene: 4. Germline CDR1 SGHKS, CDR2 YYEKEE (reference sequence). The CDR3 runs 16 residues. CDR3 DNA: TGTGCCAGCAGCTGGACAGGGGGCGGCGGCAATCAGCCCCAGCATTTT. This sequence encodes CASSWTGGGGNQPQHF.

This clonotype was counted a few times. The chain employs TRBV12-3 or TRBV12-4 and TRBJ2-7; 9 nucleotides match TRBD1. The CDR3 covers 15 residues. Unmatched junction bases numbered 12, after V lost 6 bases and J lost 6 bases. The CDR3 loop reads CASSNPRDRDREQYF. As DNA, the CDR3 is TGTGCCAGCAGCAACCCCCGGGACAGGGATCGCGAGCAGTACTTC.

This clonotype was found many times. The genes are TRBV20-1 and TRBJ2-5; 8 bases align to TRBD1. The CDR3 spans 12 residues. The germline V gene has CDR1 DFQATT and CDR2 SNEGSKA (reference sequence). Trimming cost V 3 bases and J 5 bases; bases outside gene matches: 2. The CDR3 region is CSASYRGETQYF. CDR3 in DNA: TGCAGTGCTAGTTACAGGGGGGAGACCCAGTACTTC.

This clonotype occurred a few times. This chain joins TRBV10-3 and TRBJ2-7; 7 bases are a match to TRBD2. After removal of 6 bases from V and 4 bases from J, the junction contained 12 bases not matched to a gene. The CDR3 loop spans 15 amino acids. Germline V gene lookup returns CDR1 ENHRY and CDR2 SYGVKD. CDR3 coding DNA: TGTGCCATCAGCGAAGGGACTAATAAGGGGTACGAGCAGTACTTC. It is translated as CAISEGTNKGYEQYF.

CDR3 region: CASSLLGGTANEQFF. As DNA, the CDR3 is TGTGCCAGCAGCCTTCTAGGGGGGACCGCTAATGAGCAGTTCTTC. This chain uses TRBV7-6 with TRBJ2-1, with D perhaps TRBD1 or TRBD2 (6 bases each). The CDR3 length is 15 residues. V was shortened by 5 bases and J by 7 bases, with 18 bases between the two germline ends. Germline CDR1 and CDR2: SGHVS and FNYEAQ.

The rearrangement joins TRBV7-3 to TRBJ2-7, with D uncertain. The CDR3 contains 13 residues. Trimming removed 5 bases at V and 3 bases at J, with 11 bases between. Germline V gene lookup returns CDR1 SGHTA and CDR2 FQGTGA. The CDR3 spells CASSEEVGYEQYF. CDR3 in DNA: TGTGCCAGCAGCGAAGAGGTAGGCTACGAGCAGTACTTC.

V gene TRBV7-2 combines with J gene TRBJ1-3; D is undetermined. The CDR3 extends over 15 amino acids. Deletions cut 3 bases from V and 0 bases from J, with 9 bases between. Germline V CDR1 and CDR2: SGHTA, FQGNSA. The CDR3 region is CASSFGSGSGNTIYF. CDR3 coding DNA: TGTGCCAGCAGCTTTGGGTCGGGCTCTGGAAACACCATATATTTT.

The V and J genes are TRBV30 and TRBJ2-5, with 9 nucleotides matching TRBD1. J lost 2 bases, V lost 7 bases, and 14 bases had no gene match. Germline V gene data show CDR1 as GTSNPN and CDR2 as SVGIG (reference sequence). CDR3 length: 16 residues. In DNA form, the CDR3 reads TGTGCCTCCAAACGTCCCGGGACAGGGAATCAAGAGACCCAGTACTTC. Its protein product is CASKRPGTGNQETQYF.

This clonotype was seen ten or more times. The rearrangement uses TRBV20-1 and TRBJ2-1, with TRBD1 identical over 7 bases. V was clipped by 6 bases and J by 0 bases; unmatched bases: 11. The CDR3 covers 16 residues. Per the germline V gene, CDR1 is DFQATT and CDR2 is SNEGSKA (reference sequence). The CDR3 DNA reads TGCAGTGCCAGGCCCCTTTGGACAGGCTCCTACAATGAGCAGTTCTTC. The encoded protein is CSARPLWTGSYNEQFF.

This clonotype has ten or more counts. The DNA for the CDR3 is TGTGCCAGCAGTTTTTTAATACCTTGGGGACTAGCGGGAGTTGGGTCCTACGAGCAGTACTTC. It specifies CASSFLIPWGLAGVGSYEQYF. The chain recombines TRBV28 with TRBJ2-7, with 14 bases lining up with TRBD2. J was trimmed by 1 base and V by 3 bases; bases with no gene match: 17. This CDR3 contains 21 residues. Germline lookup yields CDR1 MDHEN and CDR2 SYDVKM.

This clonotype was detected many times. The chain is built from TRBV11-2 and TRBJ1-1; D unresolved. This CDR3 comprises 14 residues. Germline loops: CDR1 SGHAT, CDR2 FQNNGV. V lost 1 base and J 1 base, leaving 7 bases between the germline ends. CDR3 bases: TGTGCCAGCAGCTTAGCGTGGGGGAACACTGAAGCTTTCTTT. Protein product: CASSLAWGNTEAFF.

Regarding this clonotype: It may be a read error: a sequence one base away is much more abundant. V usage is TRBV7-9 and J usage is TRBJ2-7, with D perhaps given as TRBD1 or TRBD2 (6 bases each). CDR1 and CDR2 (germline): SEHNR, FQNEAQ (reference sequence). This CDR3 contains 14 residues. The chain's CDR3 is CASSPGAGPYGQYF. For the CDR3, the DNA is TGTGCCAGCAGCCCGGGGGCGGGACCATACGGGCAGTACTTC. The full variable domain, its missing parts supplied by reference TRBV7-9 and TRBJ2-7, is DTGVSQNPRHKITKRGQNVTFRCDPISEHNRLYWYRQTLGQGPEFLTYFQNEAQLEKSRLLSDRFSAERPKGSFSTLEIQRTEQGDSAMYLCASSPGAGPYGQYFGPGTRLTVT.

This clonotype was observed many times. The chain has TRBV3-1 and TRBJ2-7, with 7 bases matching TRBD1. J was trimmed by 5 bases and V by 7 bases; bases with no gene match: 26. From germline, CDR1 is LGHDT and CDR2 YNNKEL (reference sequence). This CDR3 spans 19 amino acids. CDR3 sequence: CASKPSAWDHRDSLHEQYF. In DNA form, the CDR3 reads TGTGCCAGCAAACCTTCGGCGTGGGACCACCGGGACAGTTTACACGAGCAGTACTTC.

The sample holds a few counts of this clonotype. The chain links TRBV27 to TRBJ1-1; no firm D call. Germline loops: CDR1 MNHEY, CDR2 SMNVEV (reference sequence). The CDR3 contains 14 residues. V was shortened by 3 bases and J by 4 bases, with 12 bases between the two germline ends. The CDR3 loop reads CASSFRLSGTEAFF. The CDR3 bases are TGTGCCAGCAGTTTTCGGCTGTCGGGCACTGAAGCTTTCTTT.